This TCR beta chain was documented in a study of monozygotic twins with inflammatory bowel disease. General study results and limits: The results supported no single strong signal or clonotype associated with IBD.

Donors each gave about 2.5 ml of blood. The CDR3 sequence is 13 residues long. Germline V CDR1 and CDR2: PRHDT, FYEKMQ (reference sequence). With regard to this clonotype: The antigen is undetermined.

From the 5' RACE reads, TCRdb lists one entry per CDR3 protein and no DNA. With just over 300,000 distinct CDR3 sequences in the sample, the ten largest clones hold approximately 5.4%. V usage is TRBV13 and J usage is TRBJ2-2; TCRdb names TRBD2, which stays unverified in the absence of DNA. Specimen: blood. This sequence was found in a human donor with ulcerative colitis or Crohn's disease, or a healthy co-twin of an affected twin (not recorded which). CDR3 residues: CASSPPPQGELFF.